These 15 T cell receptor beta chains share one sample of origin, sequenced in a study of cytomegalovirus exposure and HLA in healthy donors. The primer mix had 60 Vbeta and 13 Jbeta primers. Using immunoSEQ multiplex PCR, the repertoire was profiled, and TCRdb retains in-frame clones only, with some absent. The repertoire holds around 150,000 clones, with about four fifths as singletons. Sequenced: PBMCs. The receptors come from a man aged 50 to 60 in good health and CMV-seropositive.

The gene calls are TRBV20-1 and TRBJ1-2; no clear D gene. Trimming shortened V by 4 bases and J by 6 bases, and 9 bases separated the two germline ends. This CDR3 region has 11 residues. Per the germline V gene, CDR1 is DFQATT and CDR2 is SNEGSKA (reference sequence). The CDR3 is CSAMHGDGYTF. In nucleotides, the CDR3 is TGCAGTGCTATGCACGGTGATGGCTACACCTTC.

The chain has TRBV6-1 and TRBJ2-7; D may be TRBD2 (6 bases). Germline V gives CDR1 MNHNS, CDR2 SASEGT. The CDR3 is 17 amino acids. The V gene lost 1 base and the J gene lost 4 bases, with 20 bases spanning the gap. CDR3 in DNA: TGTGCCAGCAGTGAAGTGGGGGGAGGCGGGCTAAAATACGAGCAGTACTTC. It encodes CASSEVGGGGLKYEQYF.

Concerning this clone: A read error may produce the germline difference seen at one junction end. The V gene is TRBV6-5, the J gene TRBJ1-2; 11 bases are a match to TRBD1. The V gene's germline CDR1 is MNHEY and CDR2 SVGAGI. The CDR3 is made up of 12 amino acids. CDR3 DNA sequence: TGTGCCAGCAGCCGCGGACAGGGGGCAATTGTCTTC. Amino acid sequence: CASSRGQGAIVF.

The gene calls are TRBV2 and TRBJ2-3; 8 bases are shared with TRBD2. J gave up 4 bases and V 5 bases, and 5 bases lay outside the gene matches. Germline-derived CDR1 and CDR2 are SNHLY and FYNNEI. CDR3 size: 14 residues. CDR3 in amino acids: CASSRGLAPDTQYF. CDR3 sequence (DNA): TGTGCCAGCAGTAGAGGACTAGCACCAGATACGCAGTATTTT. Full variable domain (missing parts from reference TRBV2 and TRBJ2-3): EPEVTQTPSHQVTQMGQEVILRCVPISNHLYFYWYRQILGQKVEFLVSFYNNEISEKSEIFDDQFSVERPDGSNFTLKIRSTKLEDSAMYFCASSRGLAPDTQYFGPGTRLTVL.

This chain uses TRBV4-1 with TRBJ2-4; 7 positions match TRBD2. V shed 0 bases and J 1 base; nucleotides not matched to a gene: 9. CDR3 length equals 18 residues. The germline V gene has CDR1 MGHRA and CDR2 YSYEKL. The CDR3 sequence is CASSQERAGVTAKNIQYF. For the CDR3, the DNA is TGCGCCAGCAGCCAAGAGCGGGCGGGAGTCACGGCCAAAAACATTCAGTACTTC.

The V and J genes are TRBV28 and TRBJ2-1, with 11 positions matching TRBD2. CDR3 length: 19 amino acids. CDR1 and CDR2 from the germline V gene are MDHEN and SYDVKM. V was clipped by 3 bases and J by 1 base; unmatched bases: 11. The CDR3 sequence is CASSLILAGDGGSYNEQFF. DNA of the CDR3: TGTGCCAGCAGTTTGATACTAGCGGGAGATGGTGGATCCTACAATGAGCAGTTCTTC.

The chain employs TRBV5-1 and TRBJ2-1, with D tentatively TRBD2 (6 bases). The CDR3 consists of 15 residues. Trimming removed 3 bases from V and 0 bases from J, with 10 bases in between. CDR1 is SGHRS and CDR2 is YFSETQ in the germline V gene. CDR3 sequence (DNA): TGCGCCAGCAGCTCCCCCGGGAGCTCCTACAATGAGCAGTTCTTC. It codes for CASSSPGSSYNEQFF.

V is TRBV30 and J is TRBJ2-7; no clear D gene. CDR3 length equals 13 residues. V lost 4 bases and J lost 3, with 13 bases in between. Per germline, CDR1 GTSNPN and CDR2 SVGIG (reference sequence). CDR3: CAWNTRQSYEQYF. The CDR3 DNA reads TGTGCCTGGAATACGAGGCAGAGCTACGAGCAGTACTTC.

The rearrangement links TRBV10-3 to TRBJ2-1; TRBD2 aligns across 15 bases. Per germline, CDR1 ENHRY and CDR2 SYGVKD. V was clipped by 6 bases and J by 4 bases; unmatched bases: 16. There are 20 residues in the CDR3. Here the CDR3 DNA reads TGTGCCATCAGGGCGGGTCTGGGACTAGCGGGAGGCTCCCTATACAATGAGCAGTTCTTC. Amino acid sequence: CAIRAGLGLAGGSLYNEQFF.

The rearrangement uses TRBV29-1 and TRBJ2-2; 9 bases align to TRBD1. V lost 7 bases to trimming and J lost 0 bases; unmatched junction nucleotides: 0. The length of the CDR3 is 13 residues. Germline-derived CDR1 and CDR2 are SQVTM and ANQGSEA. The CDR3 sequence is CSGQGANTGELFF. DNA of the CDR3: TGCAGCGGACAGGGGGCGAACACCGGGGAGCTGTTTTTT.

The gene calls are TRBV4-3 and TRBJ2-7, with TRBD2 as a possible D gene (5 bases). The CDR3 runs 15 residues. The V gene's germline CDR1 is LGHNA and CDR2 YSLEER. V gave up 0 bases and J gave up 1 base, with 10 bases separating them. The CDR3 region has the DNA TGCGCCAGCAGCCAAGATCGAGGGCTATCCTACGAGCAGTACTTC. Its translation is CASSQDRGLSYEQYF.

This rearrangement joins TRBV19 to TRBJ2-4; a weak D match, TRBD1 (6 bases). The germline CDR1 and CDR2 sequences are LNHDA and SQIVND (reference sequence). The germline V and J ends were trimmed by 4 bases and 9 bases, with 13 bases remaining between them. The CDR3 runs to 13 residues. The CDR3 sequence: CASSTTGTIIQYF. Written as DNA, the CDR3 is TGTGCCAGTAGTACCACCGGGACAATCATTCAGTACTTC.

The chain couples TRBV7-2 to TRBJ1-5; weak D call: TRBD1 (5 bases). The CDR3 totals 15 residues. Germline lookup yields CDR1 SGHTA and CDR2 FQGNSA. Trimming cost V 2 bases and J 4 bases, with 12 bases left between them. The CDR3 here is CASSLRGGQNQPQHF. The CDR3 nucleotides are TGTGCCAGCAGCTTACGGGGGGGTCAGAATCAGCCCCAGCATTTT.

This chain connects TRBV5-1 to TRBJ1-5, with D maybe TRBD1 (6 bases). Germline V gene data show CDR1 as SGHRS and CDR2 as YFSETQ. The CDR3 loop spans 13 amino acids. Trimming left V 1 base short and J 7 bases short, with 9 bases between. CDR3 residues: CASSLSQGQPQHF. In DNA form, the CDR3 reads TGCGCCAGCAGCTTGTCTCAGGGGCAGCCCCAGCATTTT.

The rearrangement links TRBV2 to TRBJ2-2, with 8 positions matching TRBD2. CDR3 size: 14 residues. Germline CDR1 reads SNHLY; CDR2 reads FYNNEI. V dropped 7 bases and J dropped 7; count of bases not matched to a gene: 8. The CDR3 is CASNNREGIGELFF. CDR3 sequence (DNA): TGTGCCAGCAACAATCGGGAGGGCATCGGGGAGCTGTTTTTT.